One TCR beta chain is described in this entry. A quantity of about 0.5 to 1 ug RNA underwent reverse transcription using random hexamers. One entry per CDR3 protein, called by TCRdb with MiXCR from the immunoSEQ multiplex PCR reads. The sample consists of around 180,000 distinct CDR3 sequences, 85% to 95% of them appearing once. Per the germline V gene, CDR1 is SGHAT and CDR2 is FQNNGV. Deletions cut 1 base from V and 7 bases from J, with 14 bases between. The CDR3 length is 14 residues. This sample was included in a study of CD8 T cells in Susac syndrome. This receptor was obtained from a human donor with multiple sclerosis. The chain carries TRBV11-2 and TRBJ2-7; D possibly corresponds to TRBD2 (5 bases). Input material: CD8+ T cells from PBMCs. CDR3 amino acids: CASSLGAGVREQYF. The CDR3 coding sequence is TGTGCCAGCAGCTTAGGGGCCGGGGTAAGGGAGCAGTACTTC. Full variable domain (missing parts from reference TRBV11-2 and TRBJ2-7): EAGVAQSPRYKIIEKRQSVAFWCNPISGHATLYWYQQILGQGPKLLIQFQNNGVVDDSQLPKDRFSAERLKGVDSTLKIQPAKLEDSAVYLCASSLGAGVREQYFGPGTRLTVT.